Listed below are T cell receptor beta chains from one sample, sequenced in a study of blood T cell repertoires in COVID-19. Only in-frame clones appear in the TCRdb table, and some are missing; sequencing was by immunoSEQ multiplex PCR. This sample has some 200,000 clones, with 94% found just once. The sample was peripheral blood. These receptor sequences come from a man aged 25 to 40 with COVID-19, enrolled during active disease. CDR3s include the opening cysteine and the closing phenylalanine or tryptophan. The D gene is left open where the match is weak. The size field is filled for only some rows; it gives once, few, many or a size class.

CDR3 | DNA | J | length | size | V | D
CASSGTGHEKLFF | TGTGCCAGCTCCGGGACAGGCCACGAAAAACTGTTTTTT | TRBJ1-4 | 13 | . | TRBV12-3/TRBV12-4 | TRBD1
CASSLRGVGYTF | TGTGCCAGTAGTTTGCGGGGGGTTGGCTACACCTTC | TRBJ1-2 | 12 | . | TRBV19 | .
CSVGTSGVGEQFF | TGCAGCGTCGGGACTAGCGGGGTTGGTGAGCAGTTCTTC | TRBJ2-1 | 13 | . | TRBV29-1 | TRBD2
CASSVGDRDEQYF | TGTGCCAGCAGCGTCGGCGACAGGGACGAGCAGTACTTC | TRBJ2-7 | 13 | . | TRBV9 | TRBD1
CASSLYSYSNQPQHF | TGTGCCAGCAGTTTATATAGTTATAGCAATCAGCCCCAGCATTTT | TRBJ1-5 | 15 | . | TRBV27 | .
CASGLKFAGDRPIGYTF | TGTGCTAGTGGTTTGAAATTCGCAGGGGATCGCCCAATTGGCTACACCTTC | TRBJ1-2 | 17 | . | TRBV12-5 | .
CASSIIPGNTDTQYF | TGTGCCAGTAGTATAATTCCAGGGAACACAGATACGCAGTATTTT | TRBJ2-3 | 15 | . | TRBV19 | .
CASSYGQGPYGYTF | TGTGCCAGCAGCTATGGACAGGGGCCGTATGGCTACACCTTC | TRBJ1-2 | 14 | . | TRBV7-9 | TRBD1
CASSPRGTGAFF | TGTGCCAGTAGTCCAAGAGGGACAGGCGCTTTCTTT | TRBJ1-1 | 12 | . | TRBV19 | TRBD1
CASSPGQSEKLFF | TGTGCCAGCAGTCCGGGACAAAGCGAAAAACTGTTTTTT | TRBJ1-4 | 13 | . | TRBV6-5 | .
CAWSAIGQVGETQYF | TGTGCCTGGAGTGCAATCGGACAGGTTGGCGAGACCCAGTACTTC | TRBJ2-5 | 15 | . | TRBV30 | TRBD1
CASSDGPGTGVTEAFF | TGCGCCAGCAGTGACGGACCAGGGACGGGAGTCACTGAAGCTTTCTTT | TRBJ1-1 | 16 | . | TRBV10-2 | .
CASGGWNTGELFF | TGTGCCAGCGGCGGTTGGAACACCGGGGAGCTGTTTTTT | TRBJ2-2 | 13 | . | TRBV2 | .
CASSQEIGQGLFGEKLFF | TGTGCCAGCAGCCAAGAAATCGGACAGGGCTTGTTCGGTGAAAAACTGTTTTTT | TRBJ1-4 | 18 | . | TRBV14 | TRBD1
CASSQWGTANSGANVLTF | TGCGCCAGCAGCCAGTGGGGGACAGCAAACTCTGGGGCCAACGTCCTGACTTTC | TRBJ2-6 | 18 | once | TRBV5-1 | TRBD1
CSVSGQSSGNTIYF | TGCAGCGTTTCCGGACAGAGCTCTGGAAACACCATATATTTT | TRBJ1-3 | 14 | . | TRBV29-1 | .
CAWSLAGTQYF | TGTGCCTGGAGTTTGGCAGGGACGCAGTATTTT | TRBJ2-3 | 11 | . | TRBV30 | .
CASSQESTGKETQYF | TGTGCCAGCAGCCAAGAGTCAACAGGGAAGGAGACCCAGTACTTC | TRBJ2-5 | 15 | . | TRBV3-1/TRBV3-2 | .
CASSRNTGSEAFF | TGTGCCAGCAGCCGAAATACGGGGTCTGAAGCTTTCTTT | TRBJ1-1 | 13 | . | TRBV3-1/TRBV3-2 | .
CASSPQGREQFF | TGTGCCAGCAGCCCGCAGGGGCGTGAGCAGTTCTTC | TRBJ2-1 | 12 | once | TRBV7-9 | .
CAISESNGGTGLSPLHF | TGTGCCATCAGTGAGTCGAATGGCGGGACAGGTCTTTCACCCCTCCACTTT | TRBJ1-6 | 17 | . | TRBV10-3 | TRBD1
CASSSRVSNEQFF | TGTGCCAGCAGCTCCAGGGTTAGCAATGAGCAGTTCTTC | TRBJ2-1 | 13 | . | TRBV9 | .
CASSEMGQGSAEKLFF | TGTGCCAGCAGCGAAATGGGACAGGGGAGCGCCGAAAAACTGTTTTTT | TRBJ1-4 | 16 | . | TRBV5-4 | TRBD1
CASSQQDTSYEQYF | TGCGCCAGCAGCCAACAGGACACCTCCTACGAGCAGTACTTC | TRBJ2-7 | 14 | . | TRBV4-1 | .
CASSPRTGGREKLFF | TGTGCCAGCAGCCCGAGGACAGGGGGCAGAGAAAAACTGTTTTTT | TRBJ1-4 | 15 | . | TRBV3-1/TRBV3-2 | TRBD1
CARRGRGDNSPLHF | TGTGCCAGGAGGGGGAGAGGGGATAATTCACCCCTCCACTTT | TRBJ1-6 | 14 | . | TRBV2 | .
CASSQDRDPYGYTF | TGTGCCAGCAGCCAAGACAGGGACCCCTATGGCTACACCTTC | TRBJ1-2 | 14 | . | TRBV7-9 | TRBD1
CASRGIANEKLFF | TGTGCCAGCAGGGGCATAGCTAATGAAAAACTGTTTTTT | TRBJ1-4 | 13 | . | TRBV6-5 | .
CASSPIGGSGNTIYF | TGTGCCAGCAGCCCCATTGGAGGATCTGGAAACACCATATATTTT | TRBJ1-3 | 15 | . | TRBV3-1/TRBV3-2 | .
CASSEVGGQVIYEQYF | TGTGCCAGCAGTGAAGTCGGGGGGCAGGTTATCTACGAGCAGTACTTC | TRBJ2-7 | 16 | . | TRBV6-1 | .
CASSQGLNSNQPQHF | TGTGCCAGCAGCCAAGGACTCAACAGCAATCAGCCCCAGCATTTT | TRBJ1-5 | 15 | . | TRBV3-1/TRBV3-2 | .
CASSLWRAGRGDTQYF | TGTGCCAGCAGCTTATGGAGGGCGGGGCGCGGGGATACGCAGTATTTT | TRBJ2-3 | 16 | . | TRBV7-9 | .
CASSLEKLGGNEQFF | TGTGCCAGCAGCCTTGAAAAATTAGGGGGAAATGAGCAGTTCTTC | TRBJ2-1 | 15 | . | TRBV4-2 | .
CASSFRHLNEKLFF | TGTGCCAGCAGCTTCCGACACCTTAATGAAAAACTGTTTTTT | TRBJ1-4 | 14 | . | TRBV5-6 | .
CASSARASPTTDTQYF | TGTGCCAGCAGCGCGAGAGCTTCCCCTACCACAGATACGCAGTATTTT | TRBJ2-3 | 16 | . | TRBV9 | .
CASSSSPGGNTGELFF | TGTGCCAGCAGCTCGAGTCCCGGAGGGAACACCGGGGAGCTGTTTTTT | TRBJ2-2 | 16 | . | TRBV7-6 | .
CASSSPTYGGEVDTQYF | TGTGCCAGCAGCTCGCCGACGTATGGAGGGGAAGTAGATACGCAGTATTTT | TRBJ2-3 | 17 | . | TRBV11-2 | .
CASSQVAGESEQFF | TGTGCCAGCAGCCAGGTAGCGGGGGAGTCTGAGCAGTTCTTC | TRBJ2-1 | 14 | once | TRBV14 | TRBD2
CASSPAGRGYPTDTQYF | TGTGCCAGCAGCCCCGCCGGCAGGGGGTATCCCACAGATACGCAGTATTTT | TRBJ2-3 | 17 | . | TRBV5-5 | TRBD1
CASSEWTGGKRNSPLHF | TGTGCCAGCAGCGAGTGGACAGGGGGCAAGAGGAATTCACCCCTCCACTTT | TRBJ1-6 | 17 | . | TRBV7-9 | TRBD1
CSVRRTGTSGGYEQFF | TGCAGCGTGCGCAGAACCGGGACTAGCGGGGGCTATGAGCAGTTCTTC | TRBJ2-1 | 16 | . | TRBV29-1 | TRBD2
CASSGGGARRTEAFF | TGTGCCAGCAGCGGAGGGGGCGCAAGACGTACTGAAGCTTTCTTT | TRBJ1-1 | 15 | . | TRBV5-4 | TRBD1
CASSRKGDDSPLHF | TGTGCCAGCAGCCGGAAGGGAGATGATTCACCCCTCCACTTT | TRBJ1-6 | 14 | . | TRBV3-1/TRBV3-2 | .
CASSYTNTGTIYF | TGTGCCAGCAGTTACACAAACACCGGGACCATATATTTT | TRBJ1-3 | 13 | . | TRBV6-6 | .
CASSPVGQSWTEAFF | TGTGCCAGCTCACCAGTCGGACAGTCCTGGACTGAAGCTTTCTTT | TRBJ1-1 | 15 | . | TRBV18 | .